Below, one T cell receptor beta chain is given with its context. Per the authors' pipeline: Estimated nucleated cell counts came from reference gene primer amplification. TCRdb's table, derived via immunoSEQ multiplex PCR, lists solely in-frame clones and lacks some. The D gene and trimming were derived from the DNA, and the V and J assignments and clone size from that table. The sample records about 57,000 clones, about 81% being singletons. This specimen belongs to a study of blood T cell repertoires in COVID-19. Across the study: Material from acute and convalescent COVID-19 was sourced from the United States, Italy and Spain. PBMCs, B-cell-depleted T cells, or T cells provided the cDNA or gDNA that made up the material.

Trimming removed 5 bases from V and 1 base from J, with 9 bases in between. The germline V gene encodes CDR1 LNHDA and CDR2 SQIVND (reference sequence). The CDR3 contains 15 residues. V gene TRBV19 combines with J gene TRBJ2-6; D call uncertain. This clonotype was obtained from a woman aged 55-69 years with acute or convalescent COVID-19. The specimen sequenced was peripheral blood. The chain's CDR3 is CASSLTQSGANVLTF. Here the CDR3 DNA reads TGTGCCAGTAGTCTGACTCAGTCTGGGGCCAACGTCCTGACTTTC.